The 9 T cell receptor beta chains below come from one sample, sequenced in a study of cytomegalovirus exposure and HLA in healthy donors. Amplification used 60 Vbeta primers and 13 Jbeta primers. Data came from immunoSEQ multiplex PCR; TCRdb stores just in-frame clones and leaves some out. The sample records 130,000 to 150,000 clones, approximately 80% being singletons. The sequencing input was PBMCs. Receptors originate from a female donor in good health and CMV-seronegative.

The chain carries TRBV9 and TRBJ1-3; TRBD1 agrees at 11 bases. This CDR3 is built from 16 residues. J lost 1 base, V lost 4 bases, and 4 bases had no gene match. The germline V gene encodes CDR1 SGDLS and CDR2 YYNGEE. In DNA, the CDR3 is TGTGCCAGCAGCACACGGGACAGGGGGTCTGGAAACACCATATATTTT. This translates into CASSTRDRGSGNTIYF.

This sequence joins TRBV2 and TRBJ1-4, with 8 bases fitting TRBD1. Germline V gene lookup returns CDR1 SNHLY and CDR2 FYNNEI. V trimming: 7 bases; J trimming: 8 bases; junction bases outside the gene matches: 12. The CDR3 is made up of 15 amino acids. CDR3 sequence (DNA): TGTGCCAGCACCCCAAGGACAGGGTTAGAGGAAAAACTGTTTTTT. Translating gives CASTPRTGLEEKLFF.

V and J are TRBV5-1 and TRBJ2-3; D may be TRBD2 (6 bases). In germline, CDR1 is SGHRS, CDR2 YFSETQ. V was shortened by 4 bases and J by 4 bases, with 19 bases between the two germline ends. The CDR3 spans 16 residues. The CDR3 protein is CASSGGLNAPADTQYF. Here the CDR3 DNA reads TGCGCCAGCAGCGGGGGACTGAATGCACCAGCAGATACGCAGTATTTT.

The J gene is TRBJ1-3, the V gene TRBV9; D is uncertain. Germline-derived CDR1 and CDR2 are SGDLS and YYNGEE. The CDR3 covers 14 residues. V shed 3 bases and J shed 0 bases, with 7 bases lying between them. CDR3 nucleotides: TGTGCCAGCAGCGCCGGTCCCTCTGGAAACACCATATATTTT. It encodes CASSAGPSGNTIYF.

The V call is TRBV28, the J call TRBJ2-7, with D possibly TRBD2 on 6 matching bases. Trimming took 5 bases from V and 0 from J, leaving 8 bases between them. The CDR3 has 13 amino acids. CDR1 is MDHEN, CDR2 SYDVKM, per germline. The CDR3 spells CASSGGSSYEQYF. In DNA, the CDR3 is TGTGCCAGCAGTGGAGGGAGCTCCTACGAGCAGTACTTC.

This clone was found once. The rearrangement uses TRBV10-1 and TRBJ2-3; TRBD1 matches at 12 bases. The J segment lost 5 bases and the V segment lost 6 bases, leaving 9 bases of the junction unmatched. The germline CDR1 and CDR2 sequences are WNHNN and SYGVQD (reference sequence). CDR3 length equals 16 residues. DNA for the CDR3: TGCGCCAGCAGAGCCGGGACAGGGGGCGAGGTAGATACGCAGTATTTT. Translated, it gives CASRAGTGGEVDTQYF.

This clone came up once. This rearrangement joins TRBV5-1 to TRBJ1-1, with D possibly TRBD1 on 5 matching bases. Germline CDR1 and CDR2: SGHRS and YFSETQ. Between the trimmed V and J ends, which lost 0 bases and 3 bases, there was a span of 9 bases. CDR3 length: 14 residues. The CDR3 coding sequence is TGCGCCAGCAGCTTGGCTGGGGGGTACACTGAAGCTTTCTTT. As protein: CASSLAGGYTEAFF.

V is TRBV7-9 and J is TRBJ1-4; D unclear. The germline V and J ends were trimmed by 3 bases and 0 bases, with 14 bases remaining between them. The CDR3 consists of 17 residues. CDR1 and CDR2 from the germline V gene are SEHNR and FQNEAQ (reference sequence). CDR3 region: CASSFLTGAATNEKLFF. In DNA form, the CDR3 reads TGTGCCAGCAGCTTTTTGACTGGTGCCGCAACTAATGAAAAACTGTTTTTT.

The chain links TRBV27 to TRBJ2-1; 8 bases fit TRBD2. The V gene end was trimmed by 1 base and the J gene end by 4 bases; junction bases not matched to a gene: 9. This CDR3 has 17 amino acids. CDR1 is MNHEY, CDR2 SMNVEV, per germline (reference sequence). The CDR3 nucleotides read TGTGCCAGCAGTTTATTTAAAAGCGGGGGAACATACAATGAGCAGTTCTTC. Its translation: CASSLFKSGGTYNEQFF.